A single T cell receptor (beta chain) is shown here with its context. The antigen is unknown. Time point given: pre-treatment sample, taken before nivolumab and TIL therapy. Sequencing used immunoSEQ v3. Profiling relied on immunoSEQ multiplex PCR, and the TCRdb table lists in-frame clones only, not all of them. This table holds 55,000 or so clones, roughly four fifths found once. V lost 4 bases and J lost 7, with 19 bases in between. Germline values: CDR1 SQVTM, CDR2 ANQGSEA. The length of the CDR3 is 14 residues. This entry is derived from a study of TIL therapy for anti-PD-1-resistant metastatic lung cancer. At the level of the study: Patients then received nivolumab; progressors got lymphodepletion, TIL and IL-2. Median tumor PD-L1 proportion score was about 6.6%. Most patients had lung adenocarcinoma.

Study-wide results and limits: This highly selected cohort may not generalize to typical lung cancer patients.

Sequencing was performed on blood, taken at baseline. This sequence originates from a person between 25 and 79 years old with non-small cell lung cancer. V usage is TRBV29-1 and J usage is TRBJ2-5, with D possibly being TRBD2 (5 bases). CDR3 protein: CSVGSAGRYGTQYF. DNA of the CDR3: TGCAGCGTTGGTAGCGCTGGACGCTATGGGACCCAGTACTTC.